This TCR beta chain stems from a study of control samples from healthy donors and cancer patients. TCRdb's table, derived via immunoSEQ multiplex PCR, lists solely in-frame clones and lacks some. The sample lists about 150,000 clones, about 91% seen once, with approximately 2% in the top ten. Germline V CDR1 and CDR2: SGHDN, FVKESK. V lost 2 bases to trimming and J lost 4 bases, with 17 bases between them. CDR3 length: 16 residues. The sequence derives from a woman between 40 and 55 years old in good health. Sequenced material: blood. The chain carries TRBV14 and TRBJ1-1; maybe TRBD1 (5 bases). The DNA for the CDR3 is TGTGCCAGCAGCCAATCGCTGGGGGAGTGGATCACTGAAGCTTTCTTT. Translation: CASSQSLGEWITEAFF. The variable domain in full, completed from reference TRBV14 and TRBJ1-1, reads EAGVTQFPSHSVIEKGQTVTLRCDPISGHDNLYWYRRVMGKEIKFLLHFVKESKQDESGMPNNRFLAERTGGTYSTLKVQPAELEDSGVYFCASSQSLGEWITEAFFGQGTRLTVV.